This passage covers 23 T cell receptor beta chains from one sample sequenced in a study of blood T cell repertoires in COVID-19 (dated by TCRdb to about 2020). To prepare the library, the immunoSEQ multiplex PCR assay was applied. This immuneACCESS table, as held by TCRdb, lists in-frame sequences with V and J called but not all clones. Of the missing ones, under half trace to an unresolved V gene in checked studies; the others have no known cause. This sample is represented by about half a million clones; 75% to 90% of them were singletons. The ten biggest clones cover 3% to 4% of the sample. Material for sequencing was peripheral blood. All receptors derive from a human donor in a cohort sampled during active COVID-19.

The genes are TRBV20-1 and TRBJ2-3, with 9 bases matching TRBD2. The CDR3 totals 15 residues. Germline V gene sequence: CDR1 DFQATT, CDR2 SNEGSKA (reference sequence). Germline trimming cut 3 bases from V and 2 bases from J; bases unmatched to any gene: 6. CDR3 sequence: CSASPPSGTTDTQYF. CDR3 DNA sequence: TGCAGTGCTAGTCCCCCTAGCGGGACCACAGATACGCAGTATTTT.

V is TRBV7-2 and J is TRBJ2-1; D might be TRBD2 (6 bases). Germline values: CDR1 SGHTA, CDR2 FQGNSA. The CDR3 has 14 amino acids. The V gene lost 1 base and the J gene lost 3 bases, with 7 bases spanning the gap. CDR3 sequence: CASSLDGGYNEQFF. The CDR3 DNA sequence: TGTGCCAGCAGCTTAGACGGGGGCTACAATGAGCAGTTCTTC.

This rearrangement joins TRBV4-2 to TRBJ1-2; no clear D. Trimming left V 0 bases short and J 0 bases short, with 14 bases between. This CDR3 is 17 amino acids long. Germline CDR1 and CDR2: LGHNA and YNFKEQ. CDR3 sequence reads: CASSQDHLAGANYGYTF. The DNA of the CDR3 is TGTGCCAGCAGCCAAGATCACTTAGCGGGAGCTAACTATGGCTACACCTTC.

The genes are TRBV24-1 and TRBJ2-3; 13 bases match TRBD2. Germline assignment: CDR1 KGHDR and CDR2 SFDVKD. The junction had 7 bases not matched to a gene; V was cut back by 5 bases and J by 0 bases. The CDR3 is 18 residues long. The CDR3 coding sequence is TGTGCCACCAGTGGGAGGGGACTAGCGGGAACTAGCACAGATACGCAGTATTTT. This translates into CATSGRGLAGTSTDTQYF.

V and J are TRBV7-8 and TRBJ2-7, with TRBD2 matching over 8 bases. V was pared by 2 bases and J by 0 bases, with 18 bases of the junction left unmatched. The CDR3 length is 20 residues. Germline CDR1 and CDR2: SGHVS and FQNEAQ. The CDR3 coding sequence is TGTGCCAGCAGCTTAAGATCGGGACTAGTCGCGCCTTCGAGCTCCTACGAGCAGTACTTC. Its translation is CASSLRSGLVAPSSSYEQYF.

This chain connects TRBV30 to TRBJ2-7; the match to TRBD2 covers 8 bases. The CDR3 runs to 13 residues. V shed 4 bases and J 5 bases; nucleotides not matched to a gene: 7. In germline, CDR1 is GTSNPN, CDR2 SVGIG (reference sequence). The CDR3, as DNA: TGTGCCTGGACAAGCGGGAGTAGCGACGAGCAGTACTTC. Translation gives CAWTSGSSDEQYF.

The rearrangement links TRBV10-2 to TRBJ1-1; 8 nucleotides agree with TRBD1. Germline CDR1 is WSHSY and CDR2 is SAAADI. The CDR3 has 15 residues. V was clipped by 11 bases and J by 1 base; unmatched bases: 12. The CDR3 bases are TGCGCCGCAAAAGAGGCGGACAGGGAGAACACTGAAGCTTTCTTT. This translates into CAAKEADRENTEAFF.

The chain combines TRBV11-2 with TRBJ2-7; 9 bases match TRBD2. Germline CDR1 and CDR2: SGHAT and FQNNGV. J gave up 0 bases and V 5 bases, and 5 bases lay outside the gene matches. This CDR3 is 15 amino acids long. The DNA of the CDR3 is TGTGCCAGCAGCCCCCAGCGGGAGGCCTCCTACGAGCAGTACTTC. Protein: CASSPQREASYEQYF. Filled out from reference TRBV11-2 and TRBJ2-7, the complete variable domain reads EAGVAQSPRYKIIEKRQSVAFWCNPISGHATLYWYQQILGQGPKLLIQFQNNGVVDDSQLPKDRFSAERLKGVDSTLKIQPAKLEDSAVYLCASSPQREASYEQYFGPGTRLTVT.

The chain uses TRBV24-1 and TRBJ2-1; the D gene is possibly TRBD2 (5 bases). The CDR3 covers 20 residues. Germline values: CDR1 KGHDR, CDR2 SFDVKD. V was trimmed by 3 bases and J by 4 bases, leaving 27 bases between them. The CDR3 here is CATSDPTRDKGHSLYNEQFF. The CDR3 nucleotides read TGTGCCACCAGTGATCCCACCCGGGATAAAGGCCATTCGTTATACAATGAGCAGTTCTTC.

This clone was found once. The chain links TRBV6-5 to TRBJ2-5; the D gene is possibly TRBD2 (6 bases). This CDR3 spans 14 amino acids. Germline V CDR1 and CDR2: MNHEY, SVGAGI. Trimming cost V 7 bases and J 4 bases, with 16 bases left between them. The DNA of the CDR3 is TGTGCCAGCACCGAGAGGGGTAGCGGAGAGACCCAGTACTTC. Amino acid sequence: CASTERGSGETQYF.

This clone was found once. This sequence joins TRBV19 and TRBJ1-4, with TRBD1 matching 7 bases. With 4 bases clipped from V and 8 bases from J, the junction kept 7 bases outside the gene matches. This CDR3 comprises 14 residues. The germline V gene has CDR1 LNHDA and CDR2 SQIVND (reference sequence). The CDR3, as DNA: TGTGCCAGTAGTAGTACAGGGGACCAGGAAAAACTGTTTTTT. It is translated as CASSSTGDQEKLFF.

The chain uses TRBV28 and TRBJ1-1; TRBD1 matches at 8 bases. The CDR3 is made up of 18 amino acids. The junction had 18 bases not matched to a gene; V was cut back by 4 bases and J by 5 bases. Germline lookup yields CDR1 MDHEN and CDR2 SYDVKM. The CDR3 nucleotides read TGTGCCAGCAGTTCTCATGGACAGGGAGGGGTTCGAGGGACTGAAGCTTTCTTT. It yields the protein CASSSHGQGGVRGTEAFF.

The chain combines TRBV20-1 with TRBJ1-2; TRBD1 matches at 7 bases. This CDR3 is built from 14 residues. Germline V lookup: CDR1 DFQATT, CDR2 SNEGSKA (reference sequence). Trimming at V came to 3 bases and at J to 8 bases, leaving 12 bases not matched to a gene. CDR3 sequence reads: CSASTGQGVRGYTF. CDR3 nucleotide sequence: TGCAGTGCTAGTACGGGTCAGGGGGTAAGGGGCTACACCTTC.

V usage is TRBV6-5 and J usage is TRBJ2-7; D is perhaps TRBD1 (5 bases). This CDR3 has 15 residues. V lost 0 bases and J lost 5, with 14 bases in between. In germline, CDR1 is MNHEY, CDR2 SVGAGI. The CDR3 spells CASSYSPGPGNEQYF. For the CDR3, the DNA is TGTGCCAGCAGTTACTCGCCAGGGCCTGGGAACGAGCAGTACTTC.

The V gene is TRBV7-9, the J gene TRBJ1-3; TRBD1 matches 9 bases. Germline CDR1 reads SEHNR; CDR2 reads FQNEAQ (reference sequence). The CDR3 loop spans 17 amino acids. V lost 4 bases and J lost 0; bases outside the gene matches: 7. CDR3 nucleotides: TGTGCCAGCAGCTGGGGACAGGGTACTTTCTCTGGAAACACCATATATTTT. The encoded protein is CASSWGQGTFSGNTIYF. Full variable domain (outside the CDR3, taken from reference TRBV7-9 and TRBJ1-3): DTGVSQNPRHKITKRGQNVTFRCDPISEHNRLYWYRQTLGQGPEFLTYFQNEAQLEKSRLLSDRFSAERPKGSFSTLEIQRTEQGDSAMYLCASSWGQGTFSGNTIYFGEGSWLTVV.

This rearrangement joins TRBV15 to TRBJ1-2, with a possible D match to TRBD1 (5 bases). CDR1 and CDR2 from the germline V gene are LNHNV and YYDKDF (reference sequence). V lost 1 base and J lost 3, with 12 bases in between. CDR3 size: 15 residues. CDR3 loop: CATSRARVGDYGYTF. CDR3 DNA: TGTGCCACCAGCAGAGCACGGGTAGGGGACTATGGCTACACCTTC.

J is TRBJ2-3 and V is TRBV7-3; 7 bases align to TRBD1. The CDR3 totals 16 residues. Germline CDR1 is SGHTA and CDR2 is FQGTGA. With V trimmed by 3 bases and J by 3 bases, 9 bases remained unmatched. In DNA, the CDR3 is TGTGCCAGCAGCTTGTTTCCGGGACAGATTACAGATACGCAGTATTTT. It yields the protein CASSLFPGQITDTQYF.

This chain connects TRBV30 to TRBJ1-5, with 8 bases matching TRBD1. The junction had 5 bases not matched to a gene; V was cut back by 1 base and J by 6 bases. Germline assignment: CDR1 GTSNPN and CDR2 SVGIG (reference sequence). The CDR3 contains 14 residues. The CDR3 DNA is TGTGCCTGGAGTGACAGGGGGAGGCCTCAGCCCCAGCATTTT. Translation gives CAWSDRGRPQPQHF.

In the case of this clone: Other DNA sequences of this sample code for an identical CDR3. The rearrangement links TRBV7-2 to TRBJ1-1; D unresolved. V was clipped by 2 bases and J by 4 bases, with 8 bases between them. The CDR3 extends over 13 amino acids. Germline V lookup: CDR1 SGHTA, CDR2 FQGNSA. The CDR3 region is CASSLSGGTEAFF. The CDR3 DNA reads TGTGCCAGCAGCTTAAGCGGTGGCACTGAAGCTTTCTTT.

This chain connects TRBV28 to TRBJ2-7, with a tentative D call TRBD2 (5 bases). V gave up 6 bases and J gave up 2 bases, with 14 bases separating them. This CDR3 has 14 residues. In germline, CDR1 is MDHEN, CDR2 SYDVKM. The CDR3 spells CASSQLRGPYEQYF. The CDR3 region has the DNA TGTGCCAGCAGCCAACTCCGGGGTCCCTACGAGCAGTACTTC.

The J gene is TRBJ2-7, the V gene TRBV5-1; 11 bases map to TRBD1. CDR1 is SGHRS, CDR2 YFSETQ, per germline. V trimming: 4 bases; J trimming: 2 bases; junction bases outside the gene matches: 5. The CDR3 is made up of 15 amino acids. The CDR3 here is CASSTGQGAPYEQYF. The CDR3 DNA is TGCGCCAGCAGCACCGGACAGGGGGCACCCTACGAGCAGTACTTC.

This clone has just one count. This same CDR3 is encoded by further DNA sequences in the sample. The chain carries TRBV5-6 and TRBJ2-7; D call uncertain. The CDR3 runs to 13 residues. CDR1 is SGHDT and CDR2 is YYEEEE in the germline V gene. V was clipped by 0 bases and J by 3 bases, with 7 bases between them. The CDR3: CASSLGQIYEQYF. For the CDR3, the DNA is TGTGCCAGCAGCTTGGGGCAGATCTACGAGCAGTACTTC.

This chain uses TRBV6-6 with TRBJ1-4; D not resolved. The CDR3 is 12 amino acids. Trimming pared 3 bases from V and 11 bases from J, leaving 10 bases between. Germline loops: CDR1 MNHNY, CDR2 SVGAGI (reference sequence). As DNA, the CDR3 is TGTGCCAGCAGTTATTCAGTGGAGAAACTGTTTTTT. The encoded protein is CASSYSVEKLFF.